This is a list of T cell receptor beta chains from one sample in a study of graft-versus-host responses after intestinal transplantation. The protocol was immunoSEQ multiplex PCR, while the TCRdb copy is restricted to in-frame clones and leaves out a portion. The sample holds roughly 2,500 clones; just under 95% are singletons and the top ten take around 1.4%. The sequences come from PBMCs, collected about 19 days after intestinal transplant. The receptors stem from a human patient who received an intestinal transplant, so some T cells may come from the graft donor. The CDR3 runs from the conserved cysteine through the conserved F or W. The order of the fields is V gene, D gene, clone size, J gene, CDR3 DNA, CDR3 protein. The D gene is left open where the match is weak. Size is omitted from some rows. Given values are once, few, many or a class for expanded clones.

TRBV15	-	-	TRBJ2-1	TGTGCCACCAGCAGTGCAGGTAATGAGCAGTTCTTC	CATSSAGNEQFF
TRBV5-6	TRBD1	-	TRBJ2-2	TGTGCCAGCAGCTTGGGGGGACAGGGTTTTACCGGGGAGCTGTTTTTT	CASSLGGQGFTGELFF
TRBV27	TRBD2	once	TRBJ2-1	TGTGCCAGCAGACCCTTTGCGGGGGGGCCAGATAATGAGCAGTTCTTC	CASRPFAGGPDNEQFF
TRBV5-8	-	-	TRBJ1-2	TGTGCCAGCAGTCCTCATGACTCCTATGGCTACACCTTC	CASSPHDSYGYTF
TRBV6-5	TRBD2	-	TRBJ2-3	TGTGCCAGCAGCTGGACTAGCGGGAGCACAGATACGCAGTATTTT	CASSWTSGSTDTQYF
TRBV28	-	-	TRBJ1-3	TGTGCCAGCAGGTCCGACAGGAGGAACACCATATATTTT	CASRSDRRNTIYF
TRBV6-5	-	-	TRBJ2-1	TGTGCCAGCAGACTGACTCAAAGCTCCTACAATGAGCAGTTCTTC	CASRLTQSSYNEQFF
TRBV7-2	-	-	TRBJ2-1	TGTGCCAGCAGCCCAGCGGGCAGAAACTACAATGAGCAGTTCTTC	CASSPAGRNYNEQFF
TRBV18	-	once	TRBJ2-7	TGTGCCAGCTCACCAGGGGGCCTCTACGAGCAGTACTTC	CASSPGGLYEQYF
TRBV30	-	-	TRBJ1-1	TGTGCCTGGGGGTGGGCAGGTAACACTGAAGCTTTCTTT	CAWGWAGNTEAFF
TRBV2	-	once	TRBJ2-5	TGTGCCAGCAGTGAAGGGGCCCTAGAGACCCAGTACTTC	CASSEGALETQYF
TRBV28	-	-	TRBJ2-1	TGTGCCAGCAGTTTATTGTCCCCTTACAATGAGCAGTTCTTC	CASSLLSPYNEQFF
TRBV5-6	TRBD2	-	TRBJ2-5	TGTGCCAGCAGCTTGCGACTAGCCGGCGAGACCCAGTACTTC	CASSLRLAGETQYF
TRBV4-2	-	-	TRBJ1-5	TGTGCCAGCAGCCAAGATCGGGGGAATCAGCCCCAGCATTTT	CASSQDRGNQPQHF
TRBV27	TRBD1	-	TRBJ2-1	TGTGCCAGCAGTTTAAGGGACAGGGGGCTAAATGAGCAGTTCTTC	CASSLRDRGLNEQFF
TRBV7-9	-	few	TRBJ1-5	TGTGCCAGCAGCTTAGGGACAAATCAGCCCCAGCATTTT	CASSLGTNQPQHF
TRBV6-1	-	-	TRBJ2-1	TGTGCCAGCAGCGACACCGTAGTAGTGGATCCGCTGTTCTTC	CASSDTVVVDPLFF
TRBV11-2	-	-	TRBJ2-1	TGTGCCAGCAGCACCAGACAGGAGGACAATGAGCAGTTCTTC	CASSTRQEDNEQFF
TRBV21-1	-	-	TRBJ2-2	TGTGCCAGCAGTGGGCAGGTCTACACAGGCTTGACCGGGGAGCTGTTTTTT	CASSGQVYTGLTGELFF
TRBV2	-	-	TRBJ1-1	TGTGCCAGCAGTGAAGCGGGAAGACAGGTATACGCTTTCTTT	CASSEAGRQVYAFF
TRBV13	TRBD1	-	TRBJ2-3	TGTGCCAGCAGCTCCAACAGGGGGCAGGCAGATACGCAGTATTTT	CASSSNRGQADTQYF
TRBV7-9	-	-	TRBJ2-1	TGTGCCAGCAGCTTAGCGTGGGGGCATGAGCAGTTCTTC	CASSLAWGHEQFF
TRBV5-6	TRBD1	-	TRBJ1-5	TGTGCCAGCAGCTTGTACGGGACAGGGGTACAGCCCCAGCATTTT	CASSLYGTGVQPQHF
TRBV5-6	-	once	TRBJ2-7	TGTGCCAGCAGCGGCGGGACAGAATCCGCCTACGAGCAGTACTTC	CASSGGTESAYEQYF
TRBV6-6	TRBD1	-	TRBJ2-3	TGTGCCAGCAGTTACTCCGGGACAGGGGGCACAGATACGCAGTATTTT	CASSYSGTGGTDTQYF
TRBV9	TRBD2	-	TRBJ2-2	TGTGCCAGCAGCGTAGGACTAGCGGGGTCCCTAAACACCGGGGAGCTGTTTTTT	CASSVGLAGSLNTGELFF
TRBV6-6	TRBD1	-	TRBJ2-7	TGTGCCAGCAGTGACAGGGGTAGAAACTCCTACGAGCAGTACTTC	CASSDRGRNSYEQYF
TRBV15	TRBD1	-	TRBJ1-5	TGTGCCACCAGCCCCGACAGGGCTCCTCGGTCGGTGCCCCAGCATTTT	CATSPDRAPRSVPQHF
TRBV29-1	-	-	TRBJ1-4	TGCAGCGTTGCGGTAACTAATGAAAAACTGTTTTTT	CSVAVTNEKLFF
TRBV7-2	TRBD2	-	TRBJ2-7	TGTGCTAGCAGCCCACCAAGCGGGACCGGCGAGCAGTACTTC	CASSPPSGTGEQYF
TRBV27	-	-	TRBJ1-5	TGTGCCAGCAGTTTACAGGTCAATCAGCCCCAGCATTTT	CASSLQVNQPQHF
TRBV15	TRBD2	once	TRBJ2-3	TGTGCCACCAGCATAAGGCCTATTAGCGGGGAGACTAGCACAGATACGCAGTATTTT	CATSIRPISGETSTDTQYF
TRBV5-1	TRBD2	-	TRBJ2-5	TGCGCCAGCAGCTTGGGCCTAGCGGGGGGGCCTCTGGAGACCCAGTACTTC	CASSLGLAGGPLETQYF
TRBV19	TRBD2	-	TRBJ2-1	TGTGCCAGTAGTATCAGCGGGACTAGCTTCAATGAGCAGTTCTTC	CASSISGTSFNEQFF
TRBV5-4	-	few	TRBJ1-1	TGTGCCAGCCATGGGAGGGGGAACACTGAAGCTTTCTTT	CASHGRGNTEAFF
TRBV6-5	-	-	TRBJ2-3	TGTGCCACCAGTGGGGGGGCACCCGATACGCAGTATTTT	CATSGGAPDTQYF
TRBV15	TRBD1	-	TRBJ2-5	TGTGCCACCAGCAACAGGGGGGACGTAGAGACCCAGTACTTC	CATSNRGDVETQYF
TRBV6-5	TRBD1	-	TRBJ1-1	TGTGCCAGCACCCGACAGGGTGGTGAAGCTTTCTTT	CASTRQGGEAFF
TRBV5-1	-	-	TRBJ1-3	TGCGCCAGCAGCCGGAAGATCGGGGGCTCTGGAAACACCATATATTTT	CASSRKIGGSGNTIYF
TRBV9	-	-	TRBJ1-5	TGTGCCAGCAGCGCAGCGGGGAGTCAGCCCCAGCATTTT	CASSAAGSQPQHF